This TCR beta chain was retrieved from a study of blood T cell repertoires in COVID-19. Here immunoSEQ multiplex PCR was the method, and the copy in TCRdb shows in-frame clones only, minus some. Among 40,000 or so clones listed, 70% to 90% were seen once. Material: peripheral blood. The receptor comes from a man between 60 and 70 years old in a cohort sampled during active COVID-19.

This chain's CDR3 is CASITGGSDTEAFF. Written as DNA, the CDR3 is TGTGCCAGCATCACAGGGGGCTCGGACACTGAAGCTTTCTTT. V is TRBV6-5 and J is TRBJ1-1; 9 positions match TRBD1. Germline-derived CDR1 and CDR2 are MNHEY and SVGAGI. The V segment lost 7 bases and the J segment 3 bases; nucleotides outside the gene matches: 6. The CDR3 consists of 14 residues.